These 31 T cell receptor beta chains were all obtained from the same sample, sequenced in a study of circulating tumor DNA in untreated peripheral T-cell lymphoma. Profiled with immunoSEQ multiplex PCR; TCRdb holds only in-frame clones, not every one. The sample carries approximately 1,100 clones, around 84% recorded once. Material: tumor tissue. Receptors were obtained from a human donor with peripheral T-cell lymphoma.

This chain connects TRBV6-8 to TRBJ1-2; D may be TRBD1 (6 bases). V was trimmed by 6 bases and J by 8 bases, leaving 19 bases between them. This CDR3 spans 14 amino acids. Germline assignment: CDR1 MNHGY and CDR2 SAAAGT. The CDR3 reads CASSSLQGGRGYTF. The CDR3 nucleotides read TGTGCCAGCAGCAGCCTACAGGGAGGACGCGGCTACACCTTC.

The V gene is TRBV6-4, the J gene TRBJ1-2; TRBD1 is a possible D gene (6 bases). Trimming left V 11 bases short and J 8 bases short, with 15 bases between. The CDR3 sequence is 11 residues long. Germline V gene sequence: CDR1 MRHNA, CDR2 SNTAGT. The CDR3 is CASGAQGGYTF. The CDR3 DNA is TGTGCCTCCGGGGCYCAGGGGGGCTACACCTTC.

CDR3: CASSTQGSIESQPQHF. In DNA, the CDR3 is TGTGCCAGTAGTACTCAGGGGTCGATTGAAAGTCAGCCCCAGCATTTT. J is TRBJ1-5 and V is TRBV19; tentative D call: TRBD1 (6 bases). This CDR3 comprises 16 residues. Germline V gene data show CDR1 as LNHDA and CDR2 as SQIVND (reference sequence). Between the trimmed V and J ends, which lost 4 bases and 6 bases, there was a span of 19 bases.

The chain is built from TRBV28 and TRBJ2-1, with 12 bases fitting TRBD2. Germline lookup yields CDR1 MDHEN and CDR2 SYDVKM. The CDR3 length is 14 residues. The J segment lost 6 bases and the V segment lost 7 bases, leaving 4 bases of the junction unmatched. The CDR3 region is CASNGLAGSNEQFF. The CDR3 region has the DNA TGTGCCAGCAACGGACTAGCGGGAAGCAATGAGCAGTTCTTC.

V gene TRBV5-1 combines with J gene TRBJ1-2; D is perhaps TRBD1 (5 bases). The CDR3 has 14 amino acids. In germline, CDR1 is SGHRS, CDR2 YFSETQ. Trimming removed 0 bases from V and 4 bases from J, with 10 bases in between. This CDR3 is CASSLEGPLYGYTF. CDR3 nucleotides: TGCGCCAGCAGCTTGGAGGGGCCTCTCTATGGCTACACCTTC.

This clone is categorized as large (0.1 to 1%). This CDR3 reads CASRESTGYTEAFF. The CDR3 region has the DNA TGTGCCAGCAGGGAAAGTACAGGTTACACTGAAGCTTTCTTT. V gene TRBV6-8 combines with J gene TRBJ1-1; D might be TRBD1 (5 bases). From germline, CDR1 is MNHGY and CDR2 SAAAGT. Between the trimmed V and J ends, which lost 6 bases and 3 bases, there was a span of 14 bases. The CDR3 length is 14 residues.

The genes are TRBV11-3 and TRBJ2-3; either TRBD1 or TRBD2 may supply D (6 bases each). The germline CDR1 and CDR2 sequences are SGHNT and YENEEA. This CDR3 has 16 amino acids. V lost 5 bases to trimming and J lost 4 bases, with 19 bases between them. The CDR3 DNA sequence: TGTGCCAGCAGCCGAGTAGGAACGGGGGCAGCAGATACGCAGTATTTT. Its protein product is CASSRVGTGAADTQYF.

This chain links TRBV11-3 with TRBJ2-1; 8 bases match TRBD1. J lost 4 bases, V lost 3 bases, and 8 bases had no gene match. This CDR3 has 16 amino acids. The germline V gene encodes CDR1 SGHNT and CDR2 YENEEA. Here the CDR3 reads CASSLLSRGLYNEQFF. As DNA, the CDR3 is TGTGCCAGCAGCTTGCTGTCCAGGGGGCTGTACAATGAGCAGTTCTTC.

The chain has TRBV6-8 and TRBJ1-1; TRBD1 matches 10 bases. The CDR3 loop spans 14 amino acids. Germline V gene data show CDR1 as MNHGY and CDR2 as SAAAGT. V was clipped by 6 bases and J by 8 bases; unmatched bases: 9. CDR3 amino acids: CASRAGQGGHEAFF. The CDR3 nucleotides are TGTGCCAGCAGAGCCGGACAGGGGGGTCACGAAGCTTTCTTT.

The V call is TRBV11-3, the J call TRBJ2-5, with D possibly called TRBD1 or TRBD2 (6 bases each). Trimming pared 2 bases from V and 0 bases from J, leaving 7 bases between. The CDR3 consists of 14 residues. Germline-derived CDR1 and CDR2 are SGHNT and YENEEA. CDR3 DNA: TGTGCCAGCAGCTTAAGGGGGGACCAAGAGACCCAGTACTTC. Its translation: CASSLRGDQETQYF. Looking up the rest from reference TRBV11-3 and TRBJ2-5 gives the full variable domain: EAGVVQSPRYKIIEKKQPVAFWCNPISGHNTLYWYLQNLGQGPELLIRYENEEAVDDSQLPKDRFSAERLKGVDSTLKIQPAELGDSAVYLCASSLRGDQETQYFGPGTRLLVL.

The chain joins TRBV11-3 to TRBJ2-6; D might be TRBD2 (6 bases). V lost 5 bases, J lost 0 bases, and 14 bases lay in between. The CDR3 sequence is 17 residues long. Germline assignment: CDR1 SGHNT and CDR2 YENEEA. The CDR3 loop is CASSPRDSSSGANVLTF. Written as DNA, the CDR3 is TGTGCCAGCAGCCCCAGGGACTCGAGCTCTGGGGCCAACGTCCTGACTTTC.

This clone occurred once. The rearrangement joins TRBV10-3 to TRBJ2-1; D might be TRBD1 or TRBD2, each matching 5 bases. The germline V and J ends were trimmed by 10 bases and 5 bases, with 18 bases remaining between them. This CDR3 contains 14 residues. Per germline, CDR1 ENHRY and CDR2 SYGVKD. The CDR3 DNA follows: TGTGCCAGTGCGTCGGGACCACACGACAATGAGCAGTTCTTC. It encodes CASASGPHDNEQFF.

The DNA for the CDR3 is TGTGCCTGGAGTGTACTGAGAATCTCTGGAAACACCATATATTTT. Translated: CAWSVLRISGNTIYF. The chain links TRBV30 to TRBJ1-3; D is undetermined. Germline V gives CDR1 GTSNPN, CDR2 SVGIG (reference sequence). V lost 0 bases and J 0 bases, leaving 9 bases between the germline ends. The CDR3 length is 15 residues.

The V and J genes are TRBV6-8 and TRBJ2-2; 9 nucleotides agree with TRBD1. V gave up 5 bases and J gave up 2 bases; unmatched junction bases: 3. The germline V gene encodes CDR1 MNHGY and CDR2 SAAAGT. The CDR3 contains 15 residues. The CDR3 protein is CASSPTGGNTGELFF. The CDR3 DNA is TGTGCCAGCAGTCCTACAGGGGGCAACACCGGGGAGCTGTTTTTT.

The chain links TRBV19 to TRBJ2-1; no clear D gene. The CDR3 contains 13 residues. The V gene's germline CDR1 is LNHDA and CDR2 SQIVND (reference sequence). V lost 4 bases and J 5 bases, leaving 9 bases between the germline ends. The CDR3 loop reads CASSRELHNEQFF. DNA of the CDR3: TGTGCCAGTAGTAGGGAACTACACAATGAGCAGTTCTTC.

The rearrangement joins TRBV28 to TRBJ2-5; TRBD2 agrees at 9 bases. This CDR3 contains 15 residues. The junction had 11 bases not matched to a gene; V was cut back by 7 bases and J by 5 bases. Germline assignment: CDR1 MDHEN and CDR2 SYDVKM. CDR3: CASTPGVAGAETQYF. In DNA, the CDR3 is TGTGCCAGCACCCCTGGGGTAGCGGGAGCCGAGACCCAGTACTTC. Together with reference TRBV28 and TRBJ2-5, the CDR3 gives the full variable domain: DVKVTQSSRYLVKRTGEKVFLECVQDMDHENMFWYRQDPGLGLRLIYFSYDVKMKEKGDIPEGYSVSREKKERFSLILESASTNQTSMYLCASTPGVAGAETQYFGPGTRLLVL.

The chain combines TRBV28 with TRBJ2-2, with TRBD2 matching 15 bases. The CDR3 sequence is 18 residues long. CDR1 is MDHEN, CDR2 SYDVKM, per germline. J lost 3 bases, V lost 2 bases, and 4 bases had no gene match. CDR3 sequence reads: CASSLRTSGRVDTGELFF. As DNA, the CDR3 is TGTGCCAGCAGTTTACGGACTAGCGGGAGGGTGGACACCGGGGAGCTGTTTTTT.

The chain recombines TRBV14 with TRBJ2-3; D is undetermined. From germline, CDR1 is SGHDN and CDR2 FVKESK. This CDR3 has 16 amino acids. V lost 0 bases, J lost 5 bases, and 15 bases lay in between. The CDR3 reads CASSQDLSVPGDTQYF. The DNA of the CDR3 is TGTGCCAGCAGCCAAGATTTGTCAGTTCCGGGAGATACGCAGTATTTT.

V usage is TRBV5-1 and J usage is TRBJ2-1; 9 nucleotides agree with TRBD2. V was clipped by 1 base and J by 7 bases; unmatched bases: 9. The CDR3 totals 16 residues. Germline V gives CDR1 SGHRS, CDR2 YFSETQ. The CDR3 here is CASSLSLAGLMNEQFF. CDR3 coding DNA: TGCGCCAGCAGCTTGTCGCTAGCGGGGTTAATGAATGAGCAGTTCTTC.

The CDR3 here is CARSLGGSPGGTQYF. The CDR3 DNA sequence: TGTGCCAGAAGCTTGGGCGGGTCACCGGGAGGGACCCAGTACTTC. The V gene is TRBV5-3, the J gene TRBJ2-5, with 7 bases that match TRBD2. TRBV5-3 is an ORF; its function is uncertain. V was clipped by 0 bases and J by 7 bases; unmatched bases: 9. The CDR3 is 15 residues long.

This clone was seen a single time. CDR3 DNA: TGTGCCAGTAGTGGGGCTAGCGGACGGGATACGCAGTATTTT. As protein: CASSGASGRDTQYF. The chain recombines TRBV19 with TRBJ2-3; 7 positions match TRBD2. The CDR3 is 14 residues long. Per germline, CDR1 LNHDA and CDR2 SQIVND (reference sequence). Trimming removed 5 bases from V and 6 bases from J; junction bases left unmatched: 8.

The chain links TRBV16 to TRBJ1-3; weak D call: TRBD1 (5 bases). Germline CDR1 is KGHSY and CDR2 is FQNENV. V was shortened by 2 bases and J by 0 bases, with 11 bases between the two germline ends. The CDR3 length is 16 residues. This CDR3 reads CASSQDRGVSGNTIYF. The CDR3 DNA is TGTGCCAGCAGCCAAGATCGGGGCGTCTCTGGAAACACCATATATTTT.

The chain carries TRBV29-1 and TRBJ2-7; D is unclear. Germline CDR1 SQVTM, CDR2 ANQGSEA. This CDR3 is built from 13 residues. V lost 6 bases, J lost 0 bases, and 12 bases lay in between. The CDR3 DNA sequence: TGCAGCGTCCACACAGTGAGCTCCTACGAGCAGTACTTC. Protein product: CSVHTVSSYEQYF.

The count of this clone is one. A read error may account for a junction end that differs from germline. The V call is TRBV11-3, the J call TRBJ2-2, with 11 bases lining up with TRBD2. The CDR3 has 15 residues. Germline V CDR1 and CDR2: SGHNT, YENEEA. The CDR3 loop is CASSPGTSGTVELFF. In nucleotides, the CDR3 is TGTGCCAGCAGCCCCGGGACTAGCGGCACCGTGGAGCTGTTTTTT. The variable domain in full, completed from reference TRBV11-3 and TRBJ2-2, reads EAGVVQSPRYKIIEKKQPVAFWCNPISGHNTLYWYLQNLGQGPELLIRYENEEAVDDSQLPKDRFSAERLKGVDSTLKIQPAELGDSAVYLCASSPGTSGTVELFFGEGSRLTVL.

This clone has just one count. The CDR3 is CASSRGALNEQFF. The DNA for the CDR3 is TGTGCCAGCTCTCGGGGGGCTCTCAATGAGCAGTTCTTC. This sequence joins TRBV18 and TRBJ2-1; tentatively, D is TRBD2 (7 bases). The CDR3 is 13 amino acids. With 6 bases removed from V and 6 bases from J, the gap between germline ends came to 12 bases. Germline V CDR1 and CDR2: KGHSH, LQKENI.

The CDR3 sequence: CASSAISFGYYEQYV. The DNA of the CDR3 is TGTGCCAGCAGTGCTATTTCGTTCGGCTACTACGAGCAGTACGTC. This chain joins TRBV6-8 and TRBJ2-7; D unclear. V gave up 5 bases and J gave up 3 bases, with 17 bases separating them. Germline V gene lookup returns CDR1 MNHGY and CDR2 SAAAGT. The CDR3 is 15 residues long.

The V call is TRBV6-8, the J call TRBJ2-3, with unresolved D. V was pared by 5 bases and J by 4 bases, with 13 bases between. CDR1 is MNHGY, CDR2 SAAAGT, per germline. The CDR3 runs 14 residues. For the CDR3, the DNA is TGTGCCAGCAGTCCACGGGCGGTGGCAGATACGCAGTATTTT. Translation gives CASSPRAVADTQYF.

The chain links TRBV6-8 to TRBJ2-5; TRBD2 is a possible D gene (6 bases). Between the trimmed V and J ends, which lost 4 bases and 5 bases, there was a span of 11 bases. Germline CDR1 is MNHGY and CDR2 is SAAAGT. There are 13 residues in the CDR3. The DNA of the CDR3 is TGTGCCAGCAGTTTCTTAAGCGGGGAGACCCAGTACTTC. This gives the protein CASSFLSGETQYF.

For the CDR3, the DNA is TGTGCCAGTAAGATCAGGGGGACCCATGGCTACACCTTC. This sequence encodes CASKIRGTHGYTF. The chain joins TRBV19 to TRBJ1-2; TRBD1 agrees at 7 bases. J gave up 6 bases and V 7 bases, and 8 bases lay outside the gene matches. Per the germline V gene, CDR1 is LNHDA and CDR2 is SQIVND (reference sequence). The CDR3 spans 13 residues. The whole variable domain, remainder taken from reference TRBV19 and TRBJ1-2, is DGGITQSPKYLFRKEGQNVTLSCEQNLNHDAMYWYRQDPGQGLRLIYYSQIVNDFQKGDIAEGYSVSREKKESFPLTVTSAQKNPTAFYLCASKIRGTHGYTFGSGTRLTVV.

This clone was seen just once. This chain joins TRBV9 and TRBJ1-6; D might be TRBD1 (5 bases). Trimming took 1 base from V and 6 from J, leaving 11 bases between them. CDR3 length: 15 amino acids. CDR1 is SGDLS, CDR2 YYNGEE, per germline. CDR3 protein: CASSVHDSLNSPLHF. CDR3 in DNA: TGTGCCAGCAGCGTACACGACAGTCTTAATTCACCCCTCCACTTT. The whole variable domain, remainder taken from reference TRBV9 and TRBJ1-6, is DSGVTQTPKHLITATGQRVTLRCSPRSGDLSVYWYQQSLDQGLQFLIQYYNGEERAKGNILERFSAQQFPDLHSELNLSSLELGDSALYFCASSVHDSLNSPLHFGNGTRLTVT.

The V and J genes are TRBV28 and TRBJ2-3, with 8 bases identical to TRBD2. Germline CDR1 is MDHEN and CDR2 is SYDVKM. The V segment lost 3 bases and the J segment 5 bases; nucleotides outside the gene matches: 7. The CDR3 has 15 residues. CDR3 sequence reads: CASSFTAGGGDTQYF. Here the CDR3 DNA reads TGTGCCAGCAGTTTTACGGCGGGAGGAGGAGATACGCAGTATTTT.